Below, 23 T cell receptor beta chains from the same sample are listed, as sequenced in a study of T-cell reconstitution after alpha-beta-depleted transplantation in children. Preparing the TCRbeta library involved the use of unique molecular identifiers. A single record per CDR3 protein comes from TCRdb applying MiXCR to the PCR reads. Found here are some 530,000 distinct CDR3 sequences, 12% of them singletons; the top ten hold more than 5.5%. Source: PBMCs from the stem cell graft donor, taken from the stem cell graft. Every receptor here comes from a human donor who donated a stem cell graft to a child with combined immunodeficiency.

This clonotype turned up a few times. V is TRBV10-2 and J is TRBJ2-7; perhaps TRBD1 as D (5 bases). The CDR3 has 15 residues. V lost 0 bases, J lost 3 bases, and 12 bases lay in between. Germline loops: CDR1 WSHSY, CDR2 SAAADI. This CDR3 reads CASSESSGLGYEQYF. CDR3 nucleotides: TGCGCCAGCAGTGAGTCTTCAGGGTTAGGCTACGAGCAGTACTTC.

This clonotype was counted ten times or more. This chain links TRBV18 with TRBJ2-1, with TRBD1 matching over 8 bases. Germline V lookup: CDR1 KGHSH, CDR2 LQKENI. The V gene end was trimmed by 6 bases and the J gene end by 5 bases; junction bases not matched to a gene: 9. The CDR3 totals 15 residues. The CDR3 is CASSLGTGPNNEQFF. CDR3 in DNA: TGTGCCAGCTCCCTCGGGACAGGTCCTAACAATGAGCAGTTCTTC.

The table lists this clonotype with a few counts. The chain uses TRBV20-1 and TRBJ2-1; 7 nucleotides agree with TRBD1. This CDR3 has 12 amino acids. Germline V CDR1 and CDR2: DFQATT, SNEGSKA (reference sequence). Germline trimming cut 7 bases from V and 7 bases from J; bases unmatched to any gene: 7. The CDR3 protein is CSDYGTANEQFF. In DNA form, the CDR3 reads TGCAGTGATTACGGGACAGCTAATGAGCAGTTCTTC.

The genes are TRBV20-1 and TRBJ2-1; TRBD2 matches at 12 bases. J gave up 4 bases and V 5 bases, and 9 bases lay outside the gene matches. The CDR3 loop spans 16 amino acids. Germline assignment: CDR1 DFQATT and CDR2 SNEGSKA (reference sequence). The CDR3 protein is CSAVKRTSGTYNEQFF. The DNA of the CDR3 is TGCAGTGCTGTTAAACGGACTAGCGGGACATACAATGAGCAGTTCTTC.

The V and J genes are TRBV20-1 and TRBJ2-1; the match to TRBD2 covers 8 bases. CDR3 length: 14 amino acids. Trimming at V came to 2 bases and at J to 8 bases, leaving 8 bases not matched to a gene. Looked up from germline, CDR1 is DFQATT and CDR2 is SNEGSKA (reference sequence). CDR3 region: CSARTLRGGDEQFF. In DNA form, the CDR3 reads TGCAGTGCTAGAACCCTCCGGGGGGGCGATGAGCAGTTCTTC.

The chain joins TRBV11-2 to TRBJ2-2, with D perhaps matching TRBD2 (5 bases). V lost 5 bases to trimming and J lost 4 bases, with 17 bases between them. The CDR3 is 16 amino acids. Germline V gene lookup returns CDR1 SGHAT and CDR2 FQNNGV. CDR3 amino acids: CASSAWASMATGELFF. For the CDR3, the DNA is TGTGCCAGCAGCGCTTGGGCTAGCATGGCCACCGGGGAGCTGTTTTTT.

This clonotype was detected only a few times. V and J are TRBV11-1 and TRBJ2-1; 7 bases fit TRBD2. Trimming took 7 bases from V and 0 from J; bases not matched to a gene: 9. The CDR3 extends over 16 amino acids. Germline lookup yields CDR1 SGHAT and CDR2 FQDESV (reference sequence). CDR3 in DNA: TGTGCCAGCAAGGGACTATCATTAAGCTCCTACAATGAGCAGTTCTTC. As protein: CASKGLSLSSYNEQFF.

The chain combines TRBV12-3 or TRBV12-4 with TRBJ2-7; D remains unclear. The CDR3 extends over 10 amino acids. Between the trimmed V and J ends, which lost 7 bases and 6 bases, there was a span of 7 bases. As DNA, the CDR3 is TGTGCCAGCAAGGGTGGCGAGCAGTACTTC. The encoded protein is CASKGGEQYF.

This chain uses TRBV5-1 with TRBJ2-5, with 7 bases aligning to TRBD1. Trimming at V came to 2 bases and at J to 12 bases, leaving 13 bases not matched to a gene. The CDR3 covers 14 residues. Germline CDR1 reads SGHRS; CDR2 reads YFSETQ. The CDR3 nucleotides are TGCGCCAGCAGCTTAGATGAGACAGGGATGCTAAAGTACTTC. It encodes CASSLDETGMLKYF.

This clonotype was counted many times. The chain joins TRBV4-3 to TRBJ2-7; D may be TRBD1 (6 bases). Germline V lookup: CDR1 LGHNA, CDR2 YSLEER. The CDR3 sequence is 13 residues long. V gave up 4 bases and J gave up 5 bases, with 12 bases separating them. The chain's CDR3 is CASSRAGDDEQYF. Here the CDR3 DNA reads TGCGCCAGCAGCCGGGCAGGGGACGACGAGCAGTACTTC.

There are many counts of this clonotype. V gene TRBV6-2 or TRBV6-3 combines with J gene TRBJ1-1; D uncertain. Trimming cost V 1 base and J 1 base, with 4 bases left between them. CDR1 is MNHEY and CDR2 is SVGEGT in the germline V gene. The CDR3 runs to 13 residues. CDR3 bases: TGTGCCAGCAGTTACTGGACGAACACTGAAGCTTTCTTT. As protein: CASSYWTNTEAFF.

V usage is TRBV12-3 or TRBV12-4 and J usage is TRBJ1-2, with D perhaps matching TRBD1 (5 bases). Trimming cost V 3 bases and J 8 bases, with 13 bases left between them. CDR3 size: 13 residues. The CDR3 loop is CASSFGVRDGYTF. CDR3 bases: TGTGCCAGCAGTTTTGGGGTACGGGACGGCTACACCTTC.

This clonotype came up many times. CDR3 amino acids: CASSSEVGELFF. In DNA, the CDR3 is TGTGCCAGCAGCTCCGAGGTCGGGGAGCTGTTTTTT. This chain links TRBV11-2 with TRBJ2-2; D not resolved. There are 12 residues in the CDR3. From germline, CDR1 is SGHAT and CDR2 FQNNGV. The V end was cut by 4 bases, the J end by 7 bases, with 7 bases between.

The chain joins TRBV3-1 to TRBJ2-7, with a possible D match to TRBD1 (6 bases). With 8 bases removed from V and 5 bases from J, the gap between germline ends came to 22 bases. CDR3 length: 15 residues. CDR1 is LGHDT, CDR2 YNNKEL, per germline (reference sequence). In nucleotides, the CDR3 is TGTGCCAGCGGGAGTGTGGGGGCTCAAGGCCACGAGCAGTACTTC. Translation: CASGSVGAQGHEQYF.

Ten or more counts support this clonotype. The chain links TRBV24-1 to TRBJ2-1, with a possible D match to TRBD1 (5 bases). This CDR3 is built from 13 residues. CDR1 is KGHDR, CDR2 SFDVKD, per germline. The germline V and J ends were trimmed by 4 bases and 6 bases, with 9 bases remaining between them. The CDR3 sequence: CATSEGRVNEQFF. Here the CDR3 DNA reads TGTGCCACCAGTGAGGGCAGGGTCAATGAGCAGTTCTTC.

In its sample, this clonotype was seen many times. J is TRBJ2-7 and V is TRBV10-3, with D maybe TRBD2 (7 bases). Trimming took off 2 bases at V and 1 base at J, with 15 bases between the two ends. Germline values: CDR1 ENHRY, CDR2 SYGVKD. This CDR3 is 16 amino acids long. CDR3: CAISETPQGGSYEQYF. The DNA for the CDR3 is TGTGCCATCAGTGAGACTCCACAGGGAGGGTCCTACGAGCAGTACTTC.

This clonotype was observed a handful of times. The chain is built from TRBV20-1 and TRBJ1-4; D ambiguous. The germline gives CDR1 DFQATT, CDR2 SNEGSKA (reference sequence). Trimming cost V 1 base and J 6 bases, with 3 bases left between them. This CDR3 comprises 11 residues. CDR3 DNA: TGCAGTGCTAGAGGAGATGAAAAACTGTTTTTT. It yields the protein CSARGDEKLFF.

This chain links TRBV7-9 with TRBJ2-1; tentatively, D is TRBD2 (6 bases). This CDR3 comprises 16 residues. V lost 5 bases and J lost 5, with 19 bases in between. CDR1 is SEHNR and CDR2 is FQNEAQ in the germline V gene (reference sequence). This CDR3 reads CASSAGTDLADNEQFF. CDR3 nucleotides: TGTGCCAGCAGCGCCGGGACTGACCTCGCCGACAATGAGCAGTTCTTC.

Regarding this clonotype: Compared with germline, one end of the junction differs, possibly owing to a read error. The chain is built from TRBV2 and TRBJ1-2, with D unclear. Germline V gives CDR1 SNHLY, CDR2 FYNNEI. The CDR3 runs 14 residues. The CDR3 spells CASSEDRANYGYTF. The CDR3 nucleotides read TGTGCCAGCAGCGAAGACCGAGCTAACTATGGCTACACCTTC.

The chain carries TRBV7-2 and TRBJ2-3; D may be TRBD2 (6 bases). Per germline, CDR1 SGHTA and CDR2 FQGNSA. Trimming removed 1 base from V and 1 base from J, with 12 bases in between. The CDR3 is made up of 16 amino acids. Here the CDR3 reads CASSLGAAGRTDTQYF. The DNA for the CDR3 is TGTGCCAGCAGCTTAGGGGCCGCGGGGCGCACAGATACGCAGTATTTT.

This clonotype was detected ten times or more. The chain carries TRBV5-6 and TRBJ1-2; D is ambiguous. Germline-derived CDR1 and CDR2 are SGHDT and YYEEEE. CDR3 length equals 15 residues. Trimming shortened V by 0 bases and J by 1 base, and 10 bases separated the two germline ends. The CDR3 spells CASSLEEVFNYGYTF. The CDR3 DNA sequence: TGTGCCAGCAGCTTGGAAGAGGTTTTTAACTATGGCTACACCTTC. Full variable domain (outside the CDR3, taken from reference TRBV5-6 and TRBJ1-2): DAGVTQSPTHLIKTRGQQVTLRCSPKSGHDTVSWYQQALGQGPQFIFQYYEEEERQRGNFPDRFSGHQFPNYSSELNVNALLLGDSALYLCASSLEEVFNYGYTFGSGTRLTVV.

Turning to this clonotype: This may stem from a read error, because a much larger clone lies one nucleotide away. The chain is built from TRBV29-1 and TRBJ2-7; D is unresolved. Germline assignment: CDR1 SQVTM and CDR2 ANQGSEA. V gave up 4 bases and J gave up 0 bases, with 7 bases separating them. This CDR3 has 12 residues. CDR3 residues: CSVAKGSYEQYF. The CDR3 DNA reads as TGCAGCGTTGCGAAAGGCTCCTACGAGCAGTACTTC.

The chain carries TRBV5-5 and TRBJ2-7, with 7 bases fitting TRBD1. CDR1 and CDR2 from the germline V gene are SGHKS and YYEKEE (reference sequence). The length of the CDR3 is 14 residues. The trim removed 0 bases at V and 6 bases at J, leaving 6 bases unmatched. CDR3 sequence reads: CASSLGQGRLEQYF. CDR3 bases: TGTGCCAGCAGCTTGGGACAGGGACGTCTCGAGCAGTACTTC.